The 32 T cell receptor beta chains in this list originate from one sample, sequenced in a study of blood T cells in healthy people across ages. Primed by a sample-barcoded 5' primer and a J-beta primer mix, a second PCR proceeded for 7 to 11 cycles. Using its own MiXCR run on the 5' RACE reads, TCRdb lists one record per CDR3 protein. Here the sample spans 850,000 to 1,300,000 distinct CDR3 sequences, 45% being singletons. Sequencing was performed on blood. These receptors all stem from a woman aged 55-69 years in good health.

The sample holds a few counts of this clonotype. The chain recombines TRBV6-2 or TRBV6-3 with TRBJ2-1, with 9 bases fitting TRBD1. J gave up 2 bases and V 7 bases, and 6 bases lay outside the gene matches. Germline lookup yields CDR1 MNHEY and CDR2 SVGEGT. The CDR3 runs to 15 residues. Written as DNA, the CDR3 is TGTGCCAGCAATGGGGGACAGGGTCCCTACAATGAGCAGTTCTTC. Translated, it gives CASNGGQGPYNEQFF.

The CDR3 sequence is CSALRQGNEQYF. CDR3 nucleotide sequence: TGCAGTGCTTTACGACAGGGAAACGAGCAGTACTTC. This chain uses TRBV20-1 with TRBJ2-7; 7 nucleotides line up with TRBD1. Trimming at V came to 5 bases and at J to 5 bases, leaving 6 bases not matched to a gene. CDR3 size: 12 residues. Germline CDR1 is DFQATT and CDR2 is SNEGSKA (reference sequence).

This clonotype occurred a few times. The chain is built from TRBV6-5 and TRBJ2-1; TRBD2 might be the D (6 bases). CDR3 length equals 14 residues. Looked up from germline, CDR1 is MNHEY and CDR2 is SVGAGI. The germline V and J ends were trimmed by 9 bases and 1 base, with 13 bases remaining between them. CDR3 protein: CASRAGISYNEQFF. The CDR3 nucleotides are TGTGCCAGTAGGGCGGGAATTTCCTACAATGAGCAGTTCTTC.

In its sample, this clonotype was seen a few times. This chain links TRBV5-1 with TRBJ2-3; 7 nucleotides match TRBD2. The CDR3 spans 16 residues. The trim removed 3 bases at V and 2 bases at J, leaving 9 bases unmatched. Per the germline V gene, CDR1 is SGHRS and CDR2 is YFSETQ. The CDR3: CASSWMGTTFTDTQYF. CDR3 bases: TGCGCCAGCAGCTGGATGGGGACTACGTTCACAGATACGCAGTATTTT.

The rearrangement links TRBV11-2 to TRBJ2-3, with 8 bases identical to TRBD2. Germline assignment: CDR1 SGHAT and CDR2 FQNNGV. The CDR3 length is 16 residues. Trimming removed 5 bases from V and 2 bases from J; junction bases left unmatched: 9. The CDR3 sequence: CASSHRAGANTDTQYF. The CDR3 coding sequence is TGTGCCAGCAGCCACCGAGCGGGAGCGAACACAGATACGCAGTATTTT.

CDR3 residues: CSATPTAGTRNEQFF. In nucleotides, the CDR3 is TGCAGTGCTACTCCCACCGCCGGGACTAGAAATGAGCAGTTCTTC. The genes are TRBV20-1 and TRBJ2-1, with TRBD2 matching 8 bases. Germline V gives CDR1 DFQATT, CDR2 SNEGSKA (reference sequence). V was clipped by 4 bases and J by 7 bases; unmatched bases: 12. This CDR3 is built from 15 residues.

The J gene is TRBJ2-3, the V gene TRBV6-5, with 8 bases matching TRBD1. V trimming: 9 bases; J trimming: 1 base; junction bases outside the gene matches: 6. Germline V lookup: CDR1 MNHEY, CDR2 SVGAGI. This CDR3 has 14 amino acids. The CDR3 loop is CARINRGCTDTQYF. As DNA, the CDR3 is TGTGCCAGGATAAACAGGGGGTGCACAGATACGCAGTATTTT.

A remark on this clonotype: At one of its ends the junction is not consistent with the germline gene, which may arise from a read error. In nucleotides, the CDR3 is TGTGCCACCAGTGAGCCACAGGGAACGGGCTCTGGCTACACCTTC. Encoded protein: CATSEPQGTGSGYTF. The chain joins TRBV10-3 to TRBJ1-2, with D tentatively TRBD1 (6 bases). The germline V gene encodes CDR1 ENHRY and CDR2 SYGVKD. The CDR3 is made up of 15 amino acids.

This clonotype was counted at least ten times. In nucleotides, the CDR3 is TGCGCCAGCAGCCAAGGACAGGGGGTCGGGGAGACCCAGTACTTC. Protein product: CASSQGQGVGETQYF. The chain joins TRBV4-1 to TRBJ2-5; 9 bases match TRBD1. There are 15 residues in the CDR3. The junction had 5 bases not matched to a gene; V was cut back by 1 base and J by 5 bases. Germline-derived CDR1 and CDR2 are MGHRA and YSYEKL.

This clonotype has ten or more counts. The chain is built from TRBV7-2 and TRBJ2-1, with D possibly being TRBD1 (6 bases). The CDR3 consists of 16 residues. CDR1 and CDR2 from the germline V gene are SGHTA and FQGNSA. V was clipped by 4 bases and J by 4 bases, with 17 bases between them. CDR3 in amino acids: CASSSMPTGSYNEQFF. Written as DNA, the CDR3 is TGTGCCAGCAGCTCCATGCCGACAGGTTCTTACAATGAGCAGTTCTTC.

Worth noting for this clonotype: Germline is not matched at one junction end, which may reflect a read error. This chain links TRBV7-2 with TRBJ2-7; 9 bases agree with TRBD2. From germline, CDR1 is SGHTA and CDR2 FQGNSA. This CDR3 is built from 15 residues. CDR3 residues: CVSSLDAGGSYEQYF. The DNA for the CDR3 is TGTGTCAGCAGCTTAGATGCGGGAGGGTCCTACGAGCAGTACTTC.

The chain carries TRBV11-2 and TRBJ2-1; D is perhaps TRBD2 (6 bases). The V gene's germline CDR1 is SGHAT and CDR2 FQNNGV. This CDR3 is 12 amino acids long. The ends were cut back, 1 base at V and 14 bases at J, with 12 bases in the middle. As DNA, the CDR3 is TGTGCCAGCAGCTTAGGGACTGGGGAGGAGTTCTTC. Its translation: CASSLGTGEEFF.

This clonotype was counted ten times or more. V is TRBV27 and J is TRBJ2-7, with 7 bases that match TRBD1. The CDR3 totals 13 residues. Germline V CDR1 and CDR2: MNHEY, SMNVEV (reference sequence). V lost 5 bases and J lost 6; bases outside the gene matches: 7. This CDR3 is CASSLRQGGEQYF. The CDR3 DNA is TGTGCCAGCAGTCTCCGACAGGGTGGCGAGCAGTACTTC.

The V gene is TRBV15, the J gene TRBJ2-5; the match to TRBD2 covers 11 bases. This CDR3 has 16 amino acids. Germline loops: CDR1 LNHNV, CDR2 YYDKDF (reference sequence). V shed 0 bases and J 1 base; nucleotides not matched to a gene: 1. Written as DNA, the CDR3 is TGTGCCACCAGCAGAGAGGGACTAGCGGTCCAAGAGACCCAGTACTTC. This translates into CATSREGLAVQETQYF.

J is TRBJ2-1 and V is TRBV24-1; TRBD2 aligns across 12 bases. The V gene end was trimmed by 5 bases and the J gene end by 0 bases; junction bases not matched to a gene: 10. Germline loops: CDR1 KGHDR, CDR2 SFDVKD. CDR3 length equals 19 residues. The CDR3 DNA is TGTGCCACCAGTGGGCCGGGACTAGCGGGTCTTAGCTCCTACAATGAGCAGTTCTTC. Translated, it gives CATSGPGLAGLSSYNEQFF.

This clonotype was seen once. The V gene is TRBV7-3, the J gene TRBJ2-3, with D possibly called TRBD1 or TRBD2 (6 bases each). Germline V gene sequence: CDR1 SGHTA, CDR2 FQGTGA. The CDR3 loop spans 16 amino acids. Trimming pared 0 bases from V and 5 bases from J, leaving 15 bases between. Written as DNA, the CDR3 is TGTGCCAGCAGCTTAACAGGGGGAGGACTAAAAGATACGCAGTATTTT. This gives the protein CASSLTGGGLKDTQYF.

This clonotype was seen only a few times. The rearrangement joins TRBV2 to TRBJ2-5, with D perhaps being TRBD1 or TRBD2 (5 bases each). From germline, CDR1 is SNHLY and CDR2 FYNNEI. V was pared by 1 base and J by 4 bases, with 13 bases between. The CDR3 is 15 amino acids. The CDR3 nucleotides read TGTGCCAGCAGTGAAGTGGGGGTCGCAAGAGAGACCCAGTACTTC. It translates to CASSEVGVARETQYF.

This clonotype appeared many times. This chain uses TRBV10-3 with TRBJ1-2; 8 bases are shared with TRBD1. CDR1 and CDR2 (germline): ENHRY, SYGVKD. The ends lost 9 bases at V and 2 bases at J; junction bases unmatched: 2. The CDR3 has 12 amino acids. The CDR3 region has the DNA TGTGCCATGCAGGGGGCGAACTATGGCTACACCTTC. Translating gives CAMQGANYGYTF.

This clonotype has more than one count but fewer than ten. The CDR3 nucleotides are TGTGCCAGCAGTTTTGGGGTGGGGATTACACAAGAGACCCAGTACTTC. This translates into CASSFGVGITQETQYF. The genes are TRBV12-3 or TRBV12-4 and TRBJ2-5, with D hard to call. There are 16 residues in the CDR3. V was cut by 3 bases and J by 2 bases, with 16 bases left in between.

This clonotype was seen just once. The chain combines TRBV20-1 with TRBJ2-7; D gene uncertain. The germline V gene has CDR1 DFQATT and CDR2 SNEGSKA (reference sequence). V was shortened by 3 bases and J by 7 bases, with 13 bases between the two germline ends. The CDR3 loop spans 12 amino acids. The CDR3 DNA reads TGCAGTGCTAGGAGAGGCTACAATGAGCAGTACTTC. This sequence encodes CSARRGYNEQYF.

This chain links TRBV5-1 with TRBJ1-1; 10 nucleotides line up with TRBD1. The CDR3 sequence is 17 residues long. Germline V CDR1 and CDR2: SGHRS, YFSETQ. Germline trimming cut 4 bases from V and 4 bases from J; bases unmatched to any gene: 13. CDR3 in amino acids: CASSPALTGGRFTEAFF. For the CDR3, the DNA is TGCGCCAGCAGCCCAGCCCTGACAGGGGGCAGGTTCACTGAAGCTTTCTTT.

The gene calls are TRBV12-3 or TRBV12-4 and TRBJ2-3; D remains ambiguous. The CDR3 is made up of 13 amino acids. The V end lost 8 bases, the J end lost 3 bases, and 12 bases lay between the germline ends. The CDR3 coding sequence is TGTGCCAGCGCAACTTGGGTAACAGATACGCAGTATTTT. Its protein is CASATWVTDTQYF.

The chain recombines TRBV20-1 with TRBJ1-1, with D unclear. The CDR3 spans 12 residues. V was clipped by 4 bases and J by 10 bases, with 16 bases between them. CDR1 is DFQATT, CDR2 SNEGSKA, per germline (reference sequence). CDR3 region: CSAMRLSSGAFF. CDR3 nucleotides: TGCAGTGCTATGCGTTTAAGCTCTGGAGCTTTCTTT.

The V and J genes are TRBV20-1 and TRBJ2-1; D is possibly TRBD1 (6 bases). The V and J ends lost 3 bases and 7 bases respectively, with 7 bases between them. Germline CDR1 DFQATT, CDR2 SNEGSKA (reference sequence). The CDR3 consists of 11 residues. The CDR3 here is CSASQGNEQFF. The DNA of the CDR3 is TGCAGTGCTAGCCAGGGGAATGAGCAGTTCTTC.

This clonotype was counted a few times. The chain is built from TRBV7-9 and TRBJ2-3, with a tentative D call TRBD1 (5 bases). The CDR3 sequence is 12 residues long. Germline V gene lookup returns CDR1 SEHNR and CDR2 FQNEAQ (reference sequence). With 8 bases removed from V and 1 base from J, the gap between germline ends came to 7 bases. For the CDR3, the DNA is TGTGCCAGCGGGGCCCGCACAGATACGCAGTATTTT. This codes for CASGARTDTQYF.

The chain recombines TRBV27 with TRBJ2-1; D perhaps matches TRBD2 (6 bases). CDR3 length: 12 residues. Trimming took 6 bases from V and 10 from J, leaving 13 bases between them. The germline CDR1 and CDR2 sequences are MNHEY and SMNVEV (reference sequence). CDR3: CASSRAGGEQFF. DNA for the CDR3: TGTGCCAGCAGCCGGGCTGGGGGGGAGCAGTTCTTC.

The chain recombines TRBV5-1 with TRBJ2-7; D remains ambiguous. V was pared by 0 bases and J by 3 bases, with 19 bases between. The CDR3 covers 17 residues. Germline CDR1 reads SGHRS; CDR2 reads YFSETQ. CDR3 residues: CASSLGVSVENRYEQYF. CDR3 in DNA: TGCGCCAGCAGCTTGGGGGTGTCTGTCGAAAACCGCTACGAGCAGTACTTC.

This chain uses TRBV29-1 with TRBJ2-1; 9 bases fit TRBD2. Germline V gene lookup returns CDR1 SQVTM and CDR2 ANQGSEA. The CDR3 totals 13 residues. V was pared by 6 bases and J by 9 bases, with 9 bases of the junction left unmatched. CDR3 region: CSVRLAARGEQFF. The CDR3 coding sequence is TGCAGCGTGAGACTAGCGGCCCGTGGTGAGCAGTTCTTC.

In its sample, this clonotype was seen a few times. The rearrangement links TRBV5-5 to TRBJ2-5, with D perhaps matching TRBD1 (6 bases). The DNA end lines up better with TRBJ2-7; the J call may be wrong. This CDR3 has 15 amino acids. CDR1 is SGHKS and CDR2 is YYEKEE in the germline V gene (reference sequence). DNA for the CDR3: TGTGCCAGCAGCTTGTTCCAGGGGTCCTCCTACGAGCAGTACTTC. It encodes CASSLFQGSSYEQYF.

CDR3 bases: TGTGCCAGCAGCCCGGGATCGACAGGGGCCGCTGAAGCTTTCTTT. The encoded protein is CASSPGSTGAAEAFF. The genes are TRBV9 and TRBJ1-1; the match to TRBD1 covers 8 bases. V lost 4 bases to trimming and J lost 6 bases; unmatched junction nucleotides: 11. This CDR3 comprises 15 residues. Germline values: CDR1 SGDLS, CDR2 YYNGEE. Full variable domain (missing parts from reference TRBV9 and TRBJ1-1): DSGVTQTPKHLITATGQRVTLRCSPRSGDLSVYWYQQSLDQGLQFLIQYYNGEERAKGNILERFSAQQFPDLHSELNLSSLELGDSALYFCASSPGSTGAAEAFFGQGTRLTVV.

This clonotype was observed once. This chain's CDR3 is CASSIRNRGRDYSYEQYF. The CDR3 DNA follows: TGTGCCAGCAGCATACGAAATAGAGGCAGGGACTACTCCTACGAGCAGTACTTC. V is TRBV11-2 and J is TRBJ2-7; TRBD2 matches at 7 bases. Trimming cost V 5 bases and J 0 bases; bases outside gene matches: 16. The CDR3 spans 18 residues. Germline V CDR1 and CDR2: SGHAT, FQNNGV.

This clonotype occurred a few times. The chain links TRBV20-1 to TRBJ2-4; the match to TRBD2 covers 7 bases. CDR3 length equals 13 residues. The germline V gene encodes CDR1 DFQATT and CDR2 SNEGSKA (reference sequence). Trimming at V came to 0 bases and at J to 13 bases, leaving 9 bases not matched to a gene. The CDR3 DNA is TGCAGTGCTAGAGAGGTAGTAGCGGGTGAGCAGTACTTC. Amino acids: CSAREVVAGEQYF.